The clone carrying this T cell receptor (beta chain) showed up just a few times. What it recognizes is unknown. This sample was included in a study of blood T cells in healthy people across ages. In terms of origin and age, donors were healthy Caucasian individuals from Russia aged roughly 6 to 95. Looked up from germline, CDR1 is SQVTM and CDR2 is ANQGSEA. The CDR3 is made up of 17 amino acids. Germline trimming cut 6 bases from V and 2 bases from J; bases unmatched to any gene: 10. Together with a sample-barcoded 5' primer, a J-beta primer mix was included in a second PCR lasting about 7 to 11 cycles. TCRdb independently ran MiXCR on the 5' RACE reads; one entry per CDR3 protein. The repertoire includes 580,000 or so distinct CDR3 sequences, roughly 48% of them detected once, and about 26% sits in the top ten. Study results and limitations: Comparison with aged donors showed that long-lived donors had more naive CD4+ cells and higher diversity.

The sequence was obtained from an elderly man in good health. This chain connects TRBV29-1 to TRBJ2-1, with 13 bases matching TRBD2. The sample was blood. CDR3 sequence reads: CSVLPGTSGTTYNEQFF. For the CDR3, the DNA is TGCAGCGTCCTACCCGGGACTAGCGGGACCACCTACAATGAGCAGTTCTTC.